The TCR beta chain under discussion was sequenced for a study of a mutant IDH1 vaccine in newly diagnosed glioma. Study background: Investigators started vaccination 4-6 weeks after radiotherapy alone, or with temozolomide cycles.

Specified time point: week 5, during vaccination. Vaccination used 300 ug of mutant IDH1 20-mer peptide per dose, with topical imiquimod. As to this clone: What it binds is unknown.

The method was immunoSEQ multiplex PCR; TCRdb's version includes in-frame clones alone and lacks a portion of them. This sample has 60,000 or so clones; about 81% occur once, and the top ten carry nearly 7.5%. V was pared by 1 base and J by 6 bases, with 13 bases between. The CDR3 has 15 residues. The germline V gene has CDR1 MDHEN and CDR2 SYDVKM. This sequence originates from a woman aged 45-65 years with glioma. The V gene is TRBV28, the J gene TRBJ1-5; maybe TRBD1 (6 bases). The sample consisted of PBMCs, taken from a glioma patient whose treatment included an IDH1 peptide vaccine. The CDR3 is CASSLLGAPSQPQHF. The DNA of the CDR3 is TGTGCCAGCAGTTTATTGGGGGCCCCGTCTCAGCCCCAGCATTTT.